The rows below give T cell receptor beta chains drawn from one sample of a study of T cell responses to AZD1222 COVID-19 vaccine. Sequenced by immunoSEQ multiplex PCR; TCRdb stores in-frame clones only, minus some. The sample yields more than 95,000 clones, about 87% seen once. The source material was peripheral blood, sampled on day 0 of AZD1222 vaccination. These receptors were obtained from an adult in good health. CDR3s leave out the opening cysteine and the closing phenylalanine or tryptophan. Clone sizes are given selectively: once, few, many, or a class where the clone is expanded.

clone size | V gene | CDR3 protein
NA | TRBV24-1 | ATSDPGAGGPHEQF
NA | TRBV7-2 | ASSYNRGPNEKLF
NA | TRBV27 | ASSPSVFLKEF
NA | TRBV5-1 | ASSLPSGGADEQF
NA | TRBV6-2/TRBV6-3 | ASSVQGYGYT
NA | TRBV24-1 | ATSDPRTIWAQH
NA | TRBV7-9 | ASSLAPWTAFGVQY
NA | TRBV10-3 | AIRETGRSIYGYT
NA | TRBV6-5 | ASSNRQGGNTEAF
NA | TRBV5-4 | ASSFGRSSYEQY
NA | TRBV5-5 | ASSLLRGDYGYT
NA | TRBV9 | ASSTREGGTDTQY
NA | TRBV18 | ASSPVAQETQY
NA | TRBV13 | ASQNRAALPSGELF
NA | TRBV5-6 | ASSLGGTGVRQPQH
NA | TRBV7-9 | ASSARDRGHEQY
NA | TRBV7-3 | ASSFYGGAGYNEQF
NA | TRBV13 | ASSEIPGSGNTEAF
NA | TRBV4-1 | ASSQGQVNTEAF
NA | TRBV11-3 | ASSPPGETQY
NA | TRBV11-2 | ASSLHTGELF
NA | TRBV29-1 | SVGDSNYGYT
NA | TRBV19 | ASSISNREAF
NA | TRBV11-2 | ASSLLSTTSYEQY
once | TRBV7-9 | ASSFFSGANVLT
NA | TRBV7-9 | ASSQSGQGNIQY
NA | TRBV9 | ASSAEAKNIQY
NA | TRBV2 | ASRRQGYGYT
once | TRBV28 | ASSLAGLPYEQY
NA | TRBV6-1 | ASSDVGRPSYEQY
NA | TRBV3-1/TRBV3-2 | ASSPDIDNEKLF
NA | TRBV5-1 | ASSILQGGSTEAF
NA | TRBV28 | ASQQETGEPQH
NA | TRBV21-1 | ASSKGKRECTGELF
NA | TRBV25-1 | ASGGSYNSPLH
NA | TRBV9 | ASSVDRGLGEKLF
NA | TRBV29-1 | SVGAGGWETQY
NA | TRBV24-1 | ATSDLTAGETQY
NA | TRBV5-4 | ASSFGLAASYEQY
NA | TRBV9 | ASSVVINSPLH
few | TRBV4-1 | ASSRALAGSTDTQY
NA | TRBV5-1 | ASNSGTGGTGELF
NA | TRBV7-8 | ASSLGRTDEQY
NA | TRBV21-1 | ASSRDRGRNTGELF
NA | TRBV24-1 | ATRDSGLGYT
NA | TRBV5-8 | ASSREGGRRAEAF
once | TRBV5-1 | ASSPLLARSGELF
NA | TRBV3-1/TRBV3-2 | ASSRLTGEEQF
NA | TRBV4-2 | ASSPTGWNYGYT
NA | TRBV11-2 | ASSLGYISFYGYT
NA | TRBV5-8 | ASSPGQGGFEKLF
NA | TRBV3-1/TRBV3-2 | ASSQGLAGGAYNEQF
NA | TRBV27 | ASSLTSGRTSYNEQF
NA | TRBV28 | ASSPGGDYGYT
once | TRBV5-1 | ASSLGWADEQY
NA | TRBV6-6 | ASSLLPPSVSSTDTQY